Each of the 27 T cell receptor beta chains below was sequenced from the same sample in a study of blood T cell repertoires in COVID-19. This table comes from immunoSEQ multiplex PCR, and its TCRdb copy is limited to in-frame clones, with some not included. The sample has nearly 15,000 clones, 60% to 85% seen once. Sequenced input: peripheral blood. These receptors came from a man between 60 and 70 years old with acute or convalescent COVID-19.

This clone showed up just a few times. CDR3 DNA: TGCAGCACAAATAGCGGGATTGACGAGACCCAGTACTTC. Encoded protein: CSTNSGIDETQYF. The rearrangement links TRBV29-1 to TRBJ2-5, with 8 bases fitting TRBD2. Germline V lookup: CDR1 SQVTM, CDR2 ANQGSEA. The CDR3 is 13 residues long. With V trimmed by 8 bases and J by 5 bases, 10 bases remained unmatched.

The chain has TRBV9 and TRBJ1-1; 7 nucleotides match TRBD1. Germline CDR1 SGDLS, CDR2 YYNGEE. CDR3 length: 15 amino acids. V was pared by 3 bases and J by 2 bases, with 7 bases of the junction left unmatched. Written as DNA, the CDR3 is TGTGCCAGCAGCGAGGGAACAGGGGCTAACACTGAAGCTTTCTTT. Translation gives CASSEGTGANTEAFF.

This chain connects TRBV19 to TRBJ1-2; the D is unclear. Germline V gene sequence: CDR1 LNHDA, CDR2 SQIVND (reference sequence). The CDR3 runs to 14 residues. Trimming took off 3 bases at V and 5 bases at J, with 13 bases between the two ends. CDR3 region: CASSMVPGIYGYTF. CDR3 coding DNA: TGTGCCAGTAGTATGGTTCCCGGGATTTATGGCTACACCTTC.

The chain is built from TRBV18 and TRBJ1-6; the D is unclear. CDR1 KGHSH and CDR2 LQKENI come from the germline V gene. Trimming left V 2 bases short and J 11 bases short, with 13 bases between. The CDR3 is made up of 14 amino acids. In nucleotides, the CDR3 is TGTGCCAGCTCACCAAAGGCCGGGGTGGCACCCCTCCACTTT. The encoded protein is CASSPKAGVAPLHF.

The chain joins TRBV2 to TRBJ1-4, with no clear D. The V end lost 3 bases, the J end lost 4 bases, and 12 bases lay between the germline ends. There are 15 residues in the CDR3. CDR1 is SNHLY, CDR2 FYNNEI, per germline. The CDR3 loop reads CASSDLTASNEKLFF. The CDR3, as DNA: TGTGCCAGCAGTGACCTCACTGCGAGTAATGAAAAACTGTTTTTT.

CDR3 DNA sequence: TGTGCCAGCAGCCGTACCGGGACAGGGAACACCGGGGAGCTGTTTTTT. This codes for CASSRTGTGNTGELFF. This rearrangement joins TRBV3-1 (or the pseudogene TRBV3-2) to TRBJ2-2, with 8 nucleotides matching TRBD1. Looked up from germline, CDR1 is LGHDT and CDR2 is YNNKEL (reference sequence). Unmatched junction bases numbered 5, after V lost 4 bases and J lost 1 base. This CDR3 has 16 amino acids.

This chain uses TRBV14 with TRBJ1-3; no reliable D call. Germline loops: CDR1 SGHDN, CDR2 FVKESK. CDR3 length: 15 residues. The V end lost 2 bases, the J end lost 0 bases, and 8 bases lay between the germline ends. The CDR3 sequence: CASSQQDFSGNTIYF. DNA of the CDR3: TGTGCCAGCAGCCAACAAGACTTCTCTGGAAACACCATATATTTT. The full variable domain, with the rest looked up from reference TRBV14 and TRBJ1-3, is EAGVTQFPSHSVIEKGQTVTLRCDPISGHDNLYWYRRVMGKEIKFLLHFVKESKQDESGMPNNRFLAERTGGTYSTLKVQPAELEDSGVYFCASSQQDFSGNTIYFGEGSWLTVV.

The CDR3 nucleotides read TGTGCCAGCAGACAGGGGGCGAACACCGGGGAGCTGTTTTTT. This encodes CASRQGANTGELFF. The chain couples TRBV30 to TRBJ2-2; 9 positions match TRBD1. From germline, CDR1 is GTSNPN and CDR2 SVGIG (reference sequence). This CDR3 spans 14 amino acids. V shed 8 bases, J shed 0 bases, and the junction held 4 bases outside the gene matches. The whole variable domain, filled in from reference TRBV30 and TRBJ2-2, reads SQTIHQWPATLVQPVGSPLSLECTVEGTSNPNLYWYRQAAGRGLQLLFYSVGIGQISSEVPQNLSASRPQDRQFILSSKKLLLSDSGFYLCASRQGANTGELFFGEGSRLTVL.

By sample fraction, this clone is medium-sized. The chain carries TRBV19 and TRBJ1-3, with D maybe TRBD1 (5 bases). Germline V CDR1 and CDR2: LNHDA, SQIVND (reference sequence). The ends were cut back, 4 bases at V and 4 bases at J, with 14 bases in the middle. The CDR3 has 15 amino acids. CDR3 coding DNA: TGTGCCAGTAGTAGAGACAGTGCAAACGGAAACACCATATATTTT. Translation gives CASSRDSANGNTIYF.

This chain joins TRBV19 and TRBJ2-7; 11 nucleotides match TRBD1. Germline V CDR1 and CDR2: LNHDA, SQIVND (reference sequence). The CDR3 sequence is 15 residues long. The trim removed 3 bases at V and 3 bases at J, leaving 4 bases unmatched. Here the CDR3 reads CASSIGQGAGYEQYF. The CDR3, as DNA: TGTGCCAGTAGTATTGGACAGGGGGCGGGCTACGAGCAGTACTTC.

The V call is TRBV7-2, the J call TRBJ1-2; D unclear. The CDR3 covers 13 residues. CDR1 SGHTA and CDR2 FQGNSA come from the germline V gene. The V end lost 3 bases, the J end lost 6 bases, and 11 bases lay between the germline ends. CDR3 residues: CASSFTGPNGYTF. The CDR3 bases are TGTGCCAGCAGCTTTACGGGTCCGAATGGCTACACCTTC.

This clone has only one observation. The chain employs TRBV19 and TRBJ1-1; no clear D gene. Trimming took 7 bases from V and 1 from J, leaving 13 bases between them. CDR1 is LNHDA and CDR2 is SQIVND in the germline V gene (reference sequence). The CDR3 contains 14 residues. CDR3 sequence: CASKLASGNTEAFF. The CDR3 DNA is TGTGCCAGTAAACTCGCCAGCGGGAACACTGAAGCTTTCTTT.

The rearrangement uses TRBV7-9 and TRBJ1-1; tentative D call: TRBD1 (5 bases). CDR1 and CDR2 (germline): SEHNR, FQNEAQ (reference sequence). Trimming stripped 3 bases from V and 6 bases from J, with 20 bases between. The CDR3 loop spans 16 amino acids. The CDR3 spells CASSFPGGLLTSEAFF. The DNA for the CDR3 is TGTGCCAGCAGCTTCCCGGGGGGATTACTTACCTCTGAAGCTTTCTTT.

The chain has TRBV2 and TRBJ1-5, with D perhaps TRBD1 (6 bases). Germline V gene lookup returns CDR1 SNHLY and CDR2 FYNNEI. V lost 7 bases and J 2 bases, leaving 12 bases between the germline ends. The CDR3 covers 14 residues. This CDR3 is CASTHRVGNQPQHF. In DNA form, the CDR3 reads TGTGCCAGCACGCACAGGGTGGGCAATCAGCCCCAGCATTTT.

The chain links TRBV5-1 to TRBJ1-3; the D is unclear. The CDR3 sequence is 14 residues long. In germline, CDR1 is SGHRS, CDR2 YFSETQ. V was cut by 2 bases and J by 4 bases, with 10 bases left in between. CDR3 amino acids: CASSFDISGNTIYF. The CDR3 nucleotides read TGCGCCAGCAGCTTTGACATTTCGGGAAACACCATATATTTT.

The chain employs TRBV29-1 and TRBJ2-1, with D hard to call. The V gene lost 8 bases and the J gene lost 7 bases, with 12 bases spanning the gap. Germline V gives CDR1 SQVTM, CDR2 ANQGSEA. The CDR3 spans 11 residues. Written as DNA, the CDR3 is TGCAGCTCAAGCCCCGGGAATGAGCAGTTCTTC. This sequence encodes CSSSPGNEQFF.

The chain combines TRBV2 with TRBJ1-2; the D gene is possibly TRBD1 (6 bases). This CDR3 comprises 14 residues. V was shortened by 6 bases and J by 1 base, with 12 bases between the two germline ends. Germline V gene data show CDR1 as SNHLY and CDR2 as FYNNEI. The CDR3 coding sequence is TGTGCCAGCAGCGACAGGAGTGGTAACTATGGCTACACCTTC. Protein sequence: CASSDRSGNYGYTF.

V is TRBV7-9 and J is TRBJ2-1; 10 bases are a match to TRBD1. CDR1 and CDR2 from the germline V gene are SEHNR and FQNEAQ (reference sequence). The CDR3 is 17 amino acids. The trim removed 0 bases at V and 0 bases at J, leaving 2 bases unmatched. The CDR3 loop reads CASSLAGQGNSYNEQFF. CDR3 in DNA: TGTGCCAGCAGCTTAGCGGGACAGGGGAACTCCTACAATGAGCAGTTCTTC.

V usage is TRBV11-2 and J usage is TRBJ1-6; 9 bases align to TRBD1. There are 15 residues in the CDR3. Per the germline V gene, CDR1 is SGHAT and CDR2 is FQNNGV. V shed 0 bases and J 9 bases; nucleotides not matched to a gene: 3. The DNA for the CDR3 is TGTGCCAGCAGCTTAGAGACAGGGGGAGTTTCACCCCTCCACTTT. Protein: CASSLETGGVSPLHF.

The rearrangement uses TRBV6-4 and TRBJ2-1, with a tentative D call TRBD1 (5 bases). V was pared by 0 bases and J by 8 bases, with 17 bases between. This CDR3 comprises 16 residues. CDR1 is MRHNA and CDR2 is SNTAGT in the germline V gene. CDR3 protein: CASSDSNRRLIDEQFF. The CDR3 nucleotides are TGTGCCAGCAGTGACTCGAACAGGCGCCTTATCGATGAGCAGTTCTTC.

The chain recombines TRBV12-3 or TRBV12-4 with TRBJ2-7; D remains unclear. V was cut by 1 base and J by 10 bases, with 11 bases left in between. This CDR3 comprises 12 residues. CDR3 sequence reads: CASSLVAFSQYF. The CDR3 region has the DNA TGTGCCAGCAGTTTAGTGGCATTTAGCCAGTACTTC.

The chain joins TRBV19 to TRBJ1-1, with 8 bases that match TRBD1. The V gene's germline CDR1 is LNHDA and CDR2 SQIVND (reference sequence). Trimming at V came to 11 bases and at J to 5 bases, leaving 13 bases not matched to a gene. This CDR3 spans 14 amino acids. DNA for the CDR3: TGTGCCCTCTCAGCAGGACAGGGAGGAACTGAAGCTTTCTTT. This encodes CALSAGQGGTEAFF.

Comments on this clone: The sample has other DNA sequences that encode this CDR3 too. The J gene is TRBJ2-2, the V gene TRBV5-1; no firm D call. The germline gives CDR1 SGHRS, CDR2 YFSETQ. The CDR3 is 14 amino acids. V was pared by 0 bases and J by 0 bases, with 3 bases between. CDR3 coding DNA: TGCGCCAGCAGCTTGGGCGCGAACACCGGGGAGCTGTTTTTT. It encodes CASSLGANTGELFF.

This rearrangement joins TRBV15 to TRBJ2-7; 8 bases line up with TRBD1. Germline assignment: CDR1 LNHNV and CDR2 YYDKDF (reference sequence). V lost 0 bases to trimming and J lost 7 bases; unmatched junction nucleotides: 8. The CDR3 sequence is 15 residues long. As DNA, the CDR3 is TGTGCCACCAGCAGAGATTGGGGACAGGCCCGGGAGCAGTACTTC. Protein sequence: CATSRDWGQAREQYF. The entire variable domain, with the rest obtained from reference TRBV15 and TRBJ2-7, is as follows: DAMVIQNPRYQVTQFGKPVTLSCSQTLNHNVMYWYQQKSSQAPKLLFHYYDKDFNNEADTPDNFQSRRPNTSFCFLDIRSPGLGDTAMYLCATSRDWGQAREQYFGPGTRLTVT.

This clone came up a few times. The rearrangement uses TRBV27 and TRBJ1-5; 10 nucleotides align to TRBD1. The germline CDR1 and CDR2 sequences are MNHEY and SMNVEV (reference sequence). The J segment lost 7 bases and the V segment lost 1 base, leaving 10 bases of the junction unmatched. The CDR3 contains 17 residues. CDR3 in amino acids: CASSLFGVTGGAQPQHF. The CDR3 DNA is TGTGCCAGCAGTTTATTTGGGGTGACAGGGGGCGCGCAGCCCCAGCATTTT.

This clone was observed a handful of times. The chain's CDR3 is CASSLLGQGISEAFF. Written as DNA, the CDR3 is TGTGCCAGCAGCCTCCTGGGACAGGGGATCTCTGAAGCTTTCTTT. The rearrangement joins TRBV5-8 to TRBJ1-1, with TRBD1 identical over 10 bases. Germline CDR1 is SGHTS and CDR2 is YDEGEE. Trimming at V came to 4 bases and at J to 6 bases, leaving 9 bases not matched to a gene. The CDR3 has 15 amino acids.

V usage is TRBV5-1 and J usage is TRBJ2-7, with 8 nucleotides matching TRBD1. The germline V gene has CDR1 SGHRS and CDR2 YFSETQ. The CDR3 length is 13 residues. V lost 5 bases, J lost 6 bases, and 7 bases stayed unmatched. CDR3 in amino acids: CASRQDRVSEQYF. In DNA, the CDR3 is TGCGCCAGCAGACAGGACAGGGTCTCCGAGCAGTACTTC.